The sequence of this T cell receptor (beta chain) was determined in a study of post-analysis software for immune sequencing data. In the study overall: The disease courses covered relapsing-remitting, secondary progressive and progressive-relapsing multiple sclerosis.

Unique molecular identifiers were carried by the TCR beta cDNA libraries. Yield was roughly 0.5 million cDNA molecules from about 1 to 10 million T cells. One entry per CDR3 protein results from TCRdb running MiXCR on the PCR reads. The table lists approximately 770,000 distinct CDR3 sequences, more than 45% of them singletons. Study observations and caveats: Under F measure analysis, samples from one preparation batch co-clustered strongly. Significantly decreased normalized Chao1 diversity was recorded for multiple sclerosis patients relative to controls.

Only a few counts were recorded for this clonotype. The antigen remains undetermined. The clonotype originates from a girl under 18 with multiple sclerosis. The sequenced sample consisted of blood.

The CDR3 spells CASSVAGRTYGYTF. The CDR3 DNA is TGTGCCAGCAGCGTAGCCGGCCGGACCTATGGCTACACCTTC. The chain combines TRBV9 with TRBJ1-2; D unresolved. Germline V CDR1 and CDR2: SGDLS, YYNGEE. The CDR3 is 14 residues long. V lost 0 bases to trimming and J lost 4 bases, with 10 bases between them.